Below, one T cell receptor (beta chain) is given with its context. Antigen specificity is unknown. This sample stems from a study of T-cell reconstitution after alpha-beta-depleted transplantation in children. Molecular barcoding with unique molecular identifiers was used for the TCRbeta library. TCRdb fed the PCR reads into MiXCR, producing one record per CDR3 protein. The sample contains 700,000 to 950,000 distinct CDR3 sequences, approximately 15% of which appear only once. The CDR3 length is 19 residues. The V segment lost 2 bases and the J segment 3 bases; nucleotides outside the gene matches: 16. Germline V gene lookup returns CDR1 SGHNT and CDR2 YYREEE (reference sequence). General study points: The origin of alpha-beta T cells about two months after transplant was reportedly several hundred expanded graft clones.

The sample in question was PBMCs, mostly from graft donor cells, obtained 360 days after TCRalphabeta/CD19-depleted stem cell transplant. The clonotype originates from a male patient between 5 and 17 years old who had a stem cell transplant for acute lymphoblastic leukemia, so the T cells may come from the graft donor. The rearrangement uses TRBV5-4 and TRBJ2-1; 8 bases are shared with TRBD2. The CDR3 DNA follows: TGTGCCAGCAGCTTTAGTTTAGCGGGACAAATTGTGGGCTACAATGAGCAGTTCTTC. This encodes CASSFSLAGQIVGYNEQFF.